This is a list of T cell receptor beta chains from one sample in a study of blood T cell repertoires in COVID-19. TCRdb's copy holds only in-frame clones and misses some; the assay was immunoSEQ multiplex PCR. The sample gives 65,000 to 95,000 clones, over 70% of which show up once; 12% is in the top ten. Sequencing was done on a sample of peripheral blood. All receptors derive from a woman between 40 and 50 years old with active or convalescent COVID-19. Each CDR3 is given with its conserved first and last residue. Size values are once, few and many counts, or a class for expanded clones, and some rows have none.

CDR3aa	v_gene	abundance	j_gene
CASSVTTRAEAFF	TRBV7-2	.	TRBJ1-1
CASSFRQGEKGYTF	TRBV13	.	TRBJ1-2
CASSLGLAGNTGELFF	TRBV13	.	TRBJ2-2
CASSESTGELAGVLDTQYF	TRBV10-1	once	TRBJ2-3
CASSLVQGAHEQYF	TRBV11-2	.	TRBJ2-7
CASSQNTGGGTQYF	TRBV5-6	.	TRBJ2-5
CASSQPGTANTGELFF	TRBV7-9	.	TRBJ2-2
CASSLTFGSYEQYF	TRBV7-3	.	TRBJ2-7
CARRSPRLAATGELFF	TRBV9	.	TRBJ2-2
CASSLYNPGQGAFNSPLHF	TRBV28	.	TRBJ1-6
CASSLEGQTMNTEAFF	TRBV7-2	.	TRBJ1-1
CASSYSGGTYGYTF	TRBV6-6	.	TRBJ1-2
CASSYRANTGELFF	TRBV5-4	.	TRBJ2-2
CATQGAPIYGYTF	TRBV28	.	TRBJ1-2
CASSEGGQGSADTQYF	TRBV2	.	TRBJ2-3
CASSLTGEDGYTF	TRBV6-2/TRBV6-3	few	TRBJ1-2
CASSLIGGLNYGYTF	TRBV7-3	.	TRBJ1-2
CATSDRANQPQHF	TRBV24-1	.	TRBJ1-5
CASSDRAPAWETQYF	TRBV27	once	TRBJ2-5
CSGTGDYEQYF	TRBV20-1	few	TRBJ2-7
CASSEGTVLNYGYTF	TRBV25-1	.	TRBJ1-2
CASSGRYYTGELFF	TRBV7-2	.	TRBJ2-2
CASRTETGTQPQHF	TRBV19	.	TRBJ1-5
CASSLGRGSVNEQFF	TRBV13	.	TRBJ2-1
CASSPAGQTIYGYTF	TRBV9	once	TRBJ1-2
CASSRRTGVDTEAFF	TRBV11-2	few	TRBJ1-1
CSVERSLNSNQPQHF	TRBV29-1	few	TRBJ1-5
CASSQVGRGLQETQYF	TRBV4-2	.	TRBJ2-5
CASSLARTGGQNEQFF	TRBV7-2	few	TRBJ2-1
CASSPLSPGRRGPQETQYF	TRBV18	.	TRBJ2-5
CASSHRLAGGSYEQYF	TRBV4-2	.	TRBJ2-7
CASNEGYNEQFF	TRBV19	once	TRBJ2-1
CASSLVSVNSPLHF	TRBV5-1	.	TRBJ1-6